Sequencing of this T cell receptor beta chain was carried out in a study of blood T cells in healthy people across ages. The second PCR ran about 6 to 11 cycles with a sample-barcoded 5' primer and J-beta primers. TCRdb analysed the 5' RACE reads with MiXCR anew, one entry per CDR3 protein. The sample lists about 1,400,000 distinct CDR3 sequences, 55% to 75% occurring once. J was trimmed by 6 bases and V by 7 bases; bases with no gene match: 9. Per the germline V gene, CDR1 is SQVTM and CDR2 is ANQGSEA. CDR3 size: 15 residues. This receptor was obtained from a man aged 18 to 29 in good health. The chain recombines TRBV29-1 with TRBJ2-3; TRBD2 agrees at 14 bases. Sequencing input: blood. CDR3 in DNA: TGCAGCGCCCTCGGGACTAGCGGGAGTAGGGATACGCAGTATTTT. Encoded protein: CSALGTSGSRDTQYF.